This T cell receptor beta chain was recovered during a study of T cells in Graves' hyperthyroidism and ophthalmopathy. Overall study results and limits: In the analysis, a 13 V-J model separated ophthalmopathy from stable hyperthyroidism.

Diagnostic assessment was based on clinical symptoms, serum thyroxine and TRAb, thyroid ultrasound and orbital computed tomography. Each 10 ml fresh peripheral blood draw supplied the PBMCs. The sample holds a few counts of this clonotype. Its antigen is not identified. Researchers took RNA transcripts and amplified the TCR beta CDR3 regions from them. HTBI primers were employed in a first-round RT-PCR of the TCR CDR3. A single record per CDR3 protein comes from TCRdb applying MiXCR to the multiplex PCR reads. The table includes under 650,000 distinct CDR3 sequences, around 15% detected once. The sequence derives from a woman younger than 45 with Graves' hyperthyroidism. The sample was blood.

For the CDR3, the DNA is TGTGCCAGCAGTTACTCGCTCACCCCAGGGGGTGGAGATACGCAGTATTTT. Residues: CASSYSLTPGGGDTQYF. The rearrangement uses TRBV6-5 and TRBJ2-3; TRBD1 aligns across 7 bases. The CDR3 consists of 17 residues. The V segment lost 0 bases and the J segment 5 bases; nucleotides outside the gene matches: 11. Germline V CDR1 and CDR2: MNHEY, SVGAGI.